The rows below give T cell receptor beta chains drawn from one sample of a study of T cell responses to AZD1222 COVID-19 vaccine. The assay was immunoSEQ multiplex PCR, and TCRdb's table has in-frame clones only and misses some. The sample holds about 140,000 clones, more than 85% seen once. The material was peripheral blood, obtained 28 days after the second AZD1222 dose. The origin of the receptors is an adult who received the AZD1222 COVID-19 vaccine. The conserved cysteine and the conserved F or W are not part of the CDR3 here.

13 | TRBJ2-3 | TRBV5-4 | ASSSSGQGRDTQY
10 | TRBJ1-2 | TRBV6-2/TRBV6-3 | ASSRQIYGYT
13 | TRBJ1-4 | TRBV9 | ASSELFGGVEKLF
11 | TRBJ2-7 | TRBV2 | ASSRRLAYEQY
12 | TRBJ2-7 | TRBV11-3 | ASSLAIGSYEQY
16 | TRBJ1-3 | TRBV5-1 | ASSPGTGGQISGNTIY
14 | TRBJ2-2 | TRBV4-1 | ASSQVRRENTGELF
15 | TRBJ2-2 | TRBV6-2/TRBV6-3 | ASSSATDSGSTGELF
10 | TRBJ2-7 | TRBV5-4 | ASSIDSYEQY
13 | TRBJ2-1 | TRBV6-4 | ASSDRLGGDNEQF
13 | TRBJ2-7 | TRBV27 | ASSLSLAASYEQY
12 | TRBJ2-7 | TRBV14 | ASSQAGRSYEQY
13 | TRBJ2-3 | TRBV4-3 | ASSQATTRTDTQY
14 | TRBJ2-1 | TRBV19 | ASSMPGGPRDVEQF
13 | TRBJ2-5 | TRBV6-1 | ASREGQGVSETQY
13 | TRBJ1-2 | TRBV6-5 | ASSTPGQANYGYT
13 | TRBJ2-1 | TRBV18 | ASSPQPLVMNEQF
10 | TRBJ2-7 | TRBV21-1 | GVEGRTYEQY
11 | TRBJ2-5 | TRBV15 | ATGRAAAETQY
13 | TRBJ2-5 | TRBV9 | ASSPLWTVQETQY
9 | TRBJ1-4 | TRBV3-1/TRBV3-2 | ASSQDPQLF
15 | TRBJ1-3 | TRBV24-1 | ATPNPPRPAGGNTIY
12 | TRBJ1-2 | TRBV5-4 | ASSLDGGSYGYT
11 | TRBJ2-7 | TRBV4-3 | ASSQEATGPQY
13 | TRBJ2-7 | TRBV5-8 | ATMRDRSSLYEQY
15 | TRBJ2-7 | TRBV10-3 | AISDWGMEFGSYEQY
13 | TRBJ1-5 | TRBV7-8 | ASSLASTGWQPQH
12 | TRBJ1-4 | TRBV7-9 | ASSLTTGDEKLF
12 | TRBJ1-3 | TRBV19 | ASSPGYSGNTIY
14 | TRBJ2-7 | TRBV18 | ASSLGLAGGPNEQY
11 | TRBJ1-5 | TRBV9 | ASSVGENQPQH
9 | TRBJ2-7 | TRBV12-3/TRBV12-4 | ASSFGPEQY
13 | TRBJ2-3 | TRBV6-2/TRBV6-3 | ASSLGLAATDTQY
13 | TRBJ2-7 | TRBV11-2 | ASTPGGSGVYEQY
11 | TRBJ1-1 | TRBV10-3 | AVRDSQGTEAF
12 | TRBJ2-5 | TRBV7-2 | ASRSRGDAETQY